The clone carrying this T cell receptor beta chain was seen repeatedly, ten times or more. Its antigen is unidentified. This entry is derived from a study of T cell repertoires in cytomegalovirus infection. Background on the study: In public TCR beta signatures, there were indications of both CMV infection and matching HLA type. Findings and limits, study-wide: HLA-C-restricted CMV clonotypes gave the most frequent clonotype in two of eight donors. Based on cumulative public TCR beta family frequency, carriers of CMV plus the relevant HLA were identified.

In TCRdb, the reads were re-called with MiXCR into one record per CDR3 protein. The table records roughly 320,000 distinct CDR3 sequences, 8% to 10% of them present only once. Trimming removed 6 bases from V and 0 bases from J, with 9 bases in between. CDR3 length equals 14 residues. Germline CDR1 is MNHEY and CDR2 is SVGEGT. The TCR originated in a human donor in good health (CMV status not recorded). Some clones in this sample may be carry-over from other donors' samples. The sequenced sample was PBMCs. The chain recombines TRBV6-2 or TRBV6-3 with TRBJ1-5; unclear D gene. The CDR3 bases are TGTGCCAGCAGGCGCCAAGATAGCAATCAGCCCCAGCATTTT. This codes for CASRRQDSNQPQHF.